This is a list of T cell receptor beta chains from one sample in a study of blood T cell repertoires in COVID-19. Some clones are missing from TCRdb's copy, which holds only in-frame ones; the method was immunoSEQ multiplex PCR. This table holds some 420,000 clones, 85% to 90% found once. Sequencing used PBMCs or T cells enriched from blood (not recorded which). The receptors originated from a man aged 25-40 years who had recovered from COVID-19. Both conserved end residues are part of each CDR3. A D gene is named only where the DNA matches it firmly. Some rows mark clone size as missing; the rest say once, few, many or name a class of expanded clone.

j_call | v_call | d_call | clone_size | cdr3_nt | cdr3_aa
TRBJ2-2 | TRBV7-2 | TRBD1 | . | TGTGCCAGCAGCACTTACAGGGGGCTACTAACCGGGGAGCTGTTTTTT | CASSTYRGLLTGELFF
TRBJ2-1 | TRBV24-1 | TRBD1 | . | TGTGCCACCAGTGATGGGGACAGGGTAAATGAGCAGTTCTTC | CATSDGDRVNEQFF
TRBJ2-3 | TRBV2 | . | . | TGTGCCAGCAATACACAGGGATCCAGCACAGATACGCAGTATTTT | CASNTQGSSTDTQYF
TRBJ2-1 | TRBV5-4 | . | . | TGTGCCAGCAGCCCAGATTACTCCTACAATGAGCAGTTCTTC | CASSPDYSYNEQFF
TRBJ1-5 | TRBV15 | TRBD1 | . | TGTGCCACCAGCCCGGACAGGGGGCCGATTCAGCCCCAGCATTTT | CATSPDRGPIQPQHF
TRBJ1-4 | TRBV6-5 | TRBD1 | . | TGTGCCAGCAGTTACTCAGACCCAGGGGGCTGGGAAAAACTGTTTTTT | CASSYSDPGGWEKLFF
TRBJ2-1 | TRBV4-2 | TRBD2 | . | TGTGCCAGCAGCCAAGAACAACTAGCGGGAGGGTACAATGAGCAGTTCTTC | CASSQEQLAGGYNEQFF
TRBJ1-2 | TRBV18 | . | . | TGTGCCAGCTCACCCAGCACAGTATTTAACTATGGCTACACCTTC | CASSPSTVFNYGYTF
TRBJ1-1 | TRBV29-1 | . | . | TGCAGCGATCAATCCCCCGGTGAAATCGCTGAAGCTTTCTTT | CSDQSPGEIAEAFF
TRBJ2-5 | TRBV24-1 | TRBD2 | . | TGTGCCACCAGTGATAGCGGGGCCCAAGAGACCCAGTACTTC | CATSDSGAQETQYF
TRBJ2-1 | TRBV19 | TRBD2 | once | TGTGCCAGTAGTATGCGGGGGGGCCCTTGGAATGAGCAGTTCTTC | CASSMRGGPWNEQFF
TRBJ1-2 | TRBV7-9 | TRBD1 | . | TGTGCCAGCAGCCGACAGGGGAATGGCTACACCTTC | CASSRQGNGYTF
TRBJ1-2 | TRBV4-1 | TRBD1 | once | TGCGCCAGCAGCCAAGGTGGACAGGTCTATGGCTACACCTTC | CASSQGGQVYGYTF
TRBJ1-6 | TRBV5-1 | TRBD1 | . | TGCGCCAGCAGCTGGGGGGACAGGAGCCATAATTCACCCCTCCACTTT | CASSWGDRSHNSPLHF
TRBJ2-1 | TRBV5-1 | . | . | TGCGCCAGCAGCCAGACTAGTGAGCAGTTCTTC | CASSQTSEQFF
TRBJ2-7 | TRBV10-3 | TRBD2 | . | TGTGCCATCAGCGAGGGACTAGCGGGAGGCCATGGGTACTTC | CAISEGLAGGHGYF
TRBJ1-3 | TRBV2 | . | . | TGTGCCAGCAGTGTGGGGGGAGCCTCTGGAAACACCATATATTTT | CASSVGGASGNTIYF
TRBJ1-1 | TRBV12-3/TRBV12-4 | . | . | TGTGCCAGCAGTTTACAGAGGGACACTGAAGCTTTCTTT | CASSLQRDTEAFF
TRBJ2-3 | TRBV10-3 | . | . | TGTGCCATCATGGGGGCCCTCACAGATACGCAGTATTTT | CAIMGALTDTQYF
TRBJ1-1 | TRBV19 | . | . | TGTGCCAGTAGTATAACAACCACTGAAGCTTTCTTT | CASSITTTEAFF